A single sample gave rise to the 19 T cell receptor beta chains below, sequenced in a study of naive and memory T cell subsets. Amplification of ligated cDNA took four PCR rounds with SP2 and nested alpha and beta constant primers. Each CDR3 protein is one row after TCRdb ran MiXCR on the 5' RACE reads. The table includes more than 60,000 distinct CDR3 sequences, 8% to 9% detected once. The library had UMIs added by 3' ligation of an oligonucleotide to TCR cDNA. These receptors all stem from a female donor in good health.

This clonotype has only a few counts. The J gene is TRBJ1-4, the V gene TRBV5-1; D call uncertain. The CDR3 extends over 15 amino acids. Germline V gene lookup returns CDR1 SGHRS and CDR2 YFSETQ. The ends were cut back, 1 base at V and 0 bases at J, with 7 bases in the middle. The CDR3 sequence is CASSLSHATNEKLFF. CDR3 bases: TGCGCCAGCAGCTTGAGCCATGCAACTAATGAAAAACTGTTTTTT.

This clonotype was observed many times. The chain combines TRBV7-6 with TRBJ2-7, with 11 bases matching TRBD2. The CDR3 consists of 15 residues. V lost 4 bases and J lost 3; bases outside the gene matches: 5. Germline V CDR1 and CDR2: SGHVS, FNYEAQ. The CDR3 bases are TGTGCCAGCAGCTCAACGACTAGCGGGATCTACGAGCAGTACTTC. Translated, it gives CASSSTTSGIYEQYF.

This clonotype was seen many times. The chain recombines TRBV3-1 with TRBJ1-2; D ambiguous. Trimming stripped 3 bases from V and 4 bases from J, with 15 bases between. From germline, CDR1 is LGHDT and CDR2 YNNKEL (reference sequence). There are 15 residues in the CDR3. In DNA form, the CDR3 reads TGTGCCAGCAGCCAGGCGACGAAGCCAACCTATGGCTACACCTTC. Protein: CASSQATKPTYGYTF.

This clonotype showed up many times. The CDR3 reads CASSPPSGRGDSSYNEQFF. CDR3 coding DNA: TGTGCCAGCAGCCCACCCAGCGGGAGGGGCGACAGCTCCTACAATGAGCAGTTCTTC. This chain connects TRBV28 to TRBJ2-1, with 10 bases fitting TRBD2. The CDR3 is 19 residues long. V gave up 6 bases and J gave up 0 bases; unmatched junction bases: 14. CDR1 and CDR2 (germline): MDHEN, SYDVKM.

This clonotype was seen repeatedly, ten times or more. This chain uses TRBV5-1 with TRBJ1-1, with 7 bases that match TRBD1. Germline CDR1 is SGHRS and CDR2 is YFSETQ. J was trimmed by 10 bases and V by 4 bases; bases with no gene match: 16. The CDR3 contains 15 residues. CDR3 residues: CASSITSGTVGGAFF. As DNA, the CDR3 is TGCGCCAGCAGCATAACTTCCGGGACAGTCGGGGGAGCTTTCTTT. Full variable domain (remainder filled in from reference TRBV5-1 and TRBJ1-1): KAGVTQTPRYLIKTRGQQVTLSCSPISGHRSVSWYQQTPGQGLQFLFEYFSETQRNKGNFPGRFSGRQFSNSRSEMNVSTLELGDSALYLCASSITSGTVGGAFFGQGTRLTVV.

V is TRBV27 and J is TRBJ1-6, with D possibly matching TRBD1 (6 bases). The V end lost 3 bases, the J end lost 9 bases, and 15 bases lay between the germline ends. The CDR3 runs 15 residues. The germline gives CDR1 MNHEY, CDR2 SMNVEV (reference sequence). The CDR3 here is CASSFIGRGGSPLHF. The CDR3 DNA follows: TGTGCCAGCAGTTTTATCGGCAGGGGCGGTTCACCCCTCCACTTT.

This clonotype turned up a few times. In nucleotides, the CDR3 is TGCAGCGTCGCCACGGGGGGGGGTGAGCAGTTCTTC. Amino acid sequence: CSVATGGGEQFF. J is TRBJ2-1 and V is TRBV29-1; 8 positions agree with TRBD2. The CDR3 spans 12 residues. CDR1 and CDR2 (germline): SQVTM, ANQGSEA. V was clipped by 6 bases and J by 9 bases; unmatched bases: 7.

V gene TRBV19 combines with J gene TRBJ2-1, with TRBD2 identical over 8 bases. J was trimmed by 9 bases and V by 5 bases; bases with no gene match: 9. The germline V gene encodes CDR1 LNHDA and CDR2 SQIVND (reference sequence). This CDR3 has 14 amino acids. The CDR3 loop is CASSYFSGKGEQFF. The DNA for the CDR3 is TGTGCCAGTAGTTACTTTAGCGGGAAGGGTGAGCAGTTCTTC.

This clonotype was seen repeatedly, ten times or more. The J gene is TRBJ1-2, the V gene TRBV30; 9 bases align to TRBD1. CDR1 is GTSNPN and CDR2 is SVGIG in the germline V gene (reference sequence). V lost 0 bases and J lost 5; bases outside the gene matches: 13. This CDR3 spans 17 amino acids. The DNA of the CDR3 is TGTGCCTGGAGTGTAAGGGGACAGGGATGCGACAATTATGGCTACACCTTC. Residues: CAWSVRGQGCDNYGYTF.

This clonotype was detected many times. CDR3 in DNA: TGTGCCAGCAGCCCCATCCGGGACCCCAGAGGCAATTCACCCCTCCACTTT. It codes for CASSPIRDPRGNSPLHF. The rearrangement uses TRBV11-2 and TRBJ1-6, with TRBD1 as a possible D gene (5 bases). V was trimmed by 5 bases and J by 7 bases, leaving 21 bases between them. The length of the CDR3 is 17 residues. CDR1 is SGHAT, CDR2 FQNNGV, per germline.

The table lists this clonotype with many counts. The chain couples TRBV21-1 to TRBJ2-1; TRBD2 was called by the table and not checked on the DNA. TRBV21-1 corresponds to a pseudogene. This CDR3 spans 18 amino acids. In DNA form, the CDR3 reads TGTGCCAGCAGCACGTTCGGCGGGACTAGCGGACTGGTGCATGAGCAGTTCTTC. Translation: CASSTFGGTSGLVHEQFF.

This clonotype was recorded a few times. This chain joins TRBV30 and TRBJ1-1; D unclear. The CDR3 runs to 11 residues. Per germline, CDR1 GTSNPN and CDR2 SVGIG (reference sequence). Trimming cost V 5 bases and J 1 base, with 5 bases left between them. CDR3 protein: CAWEANTEAFF. The CDR3 DNA reads as TGTGCCTGGGAGGCGAACACTGAAGCTTTCTTT.

This clonotype was found a few times. The rearrangement joins TRBV29-1 to TRBJ2-3; 10 positions agree with TRBD2. This CDR3 is 18 amino acids long. After removal of 4 bases from V and 3 bases from J, the junction contained 16 bases not matched to a gene. CDR1 is SQVTM, CDR2 ANQGSEA, per germline. The CDR3 bases are TGCAGCGTTGTCTTATCCAGCGGGAGGGCCTCAAAGACAGATACGCAGTATTTT. Translated, it gives CSVVLSSGRASKTDTQYF.

The chain links TRBV12-3 or TRBV12-4 to TRBJ1-1; a weak D match, TRBD1 (6 bases). Trimming cost V 6 bases and J 4 bases, with 21 bases left between them. The CDR3 consists of 16 residues. The CDR3 loop reads CASSRTGLIRGTEAFF. DNA for the CDR3: TGTGCCAGCAGCCGAACCGGACTTATCAGGGGCACTGAAGCTTTCTTT.

CDR3 region: CASSFRDKLGQFF. CDR3 DNA: TGTGCCAGCAGTTTCCGGGACAAACTGGGGCAGTTCTTC. The V gene is TRBV28, the J gene TRBJ2-1; weak D call: TRBD1 (6 bases). Trimming left V 3 bases short and J 12 bases short, with 15 bases between. The germline V gene encodes CDR1 MDHEN and CDR2 SYDVKM. The CDR3 sequence is 13 residues long.

This sequence joins TRBV6-1 and TRBJ2-1; tentative D call: TRBD2 (5 bases). The CDR3 sequence is 14 residues long. Germline assignment: CDR1 MNHNS and CDR2 SASEGT. The V gene lost 2 bases and the J gene lost 4 bases, with 9 bases spanning the gap. The CDR3 protein is CASSELGMYNEQFF. As DNA, the CDR3 is TGTGCCAGCAGTGAACTCGGGATGTACAATGAGCAGTTCTTC.

This clonotype came up many times. The chain joins TRBV29-1 to TRBJ1-2; 8 bases are a match to TRBD1. This CDR3 has 16 amino acids. Trimming removed 2 bases from V and 8 bases from J; junction bases left unmatched: 16. Germline V gives CDR1 SQVTM, CDR2 ANQGSEA. CDR3 bases: TGCAGCGTTGAAAAGAACAGGGGGGGTATCGGTATGGGCTACACCTTC. Translated: CSVEKNRGGIGMGYTF.

This clonotype was observed many times. This chain connects TRBV28 to TRBJ2-7; no clear D gene. Germline loops: CDR1 MDHEN, CDR2 SYDVKM. There are 13 residues in the CDR3. V gave up 2 bases and J gave up 1 base, with 6 bases separating them. DNA of the CDR3: TGTGCCAGCAGTTTAACCGATTCCTACGAGCAGTACTTC. Protein sequence: CASSLTDSYEQYF.

This clonotype occurred a few times. The chain is built from TRBV6-5 and TRBJ2-2; D remains unclear. This CDR3 is 17 amino acids long. Germline CDR1 reads MNHEY; CDR2 reads SVGAGI. Trimming cost V 0 bases and J 0 bases, with 11 bases left between them. CDR3 bases: TGTGCCAGCAGTTACTCGAGTACTCTCGCGAACACCGGGGAGCTGTTTTTT. This translates into CASSYSSTLANTGELFF.